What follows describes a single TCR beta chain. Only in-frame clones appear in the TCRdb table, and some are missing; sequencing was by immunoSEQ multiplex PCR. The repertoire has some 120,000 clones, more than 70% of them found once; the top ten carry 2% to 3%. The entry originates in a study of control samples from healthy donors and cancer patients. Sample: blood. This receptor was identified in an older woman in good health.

The CDR3 DNA sequence: TGTGCCAGCAGCCTCCGGACAGGGCGGGTTGAAAAACTGTTTTTT. Residues: CASSLRTGRVEKLFF. The chain employs TRBV3-1 (or the pseudogene TRBV3-2) and TRBJ1-4; 8 nucleotides match TRBD1. The CDR3 runs 15 residues. Trimming took 4 bases from V and 7 from J; bases not matched to a gene: 8. Germline CDR1 LGHDT, CDR2 YNNKEL (reference sequence).